The 4 T cell receptor beta chains given below trace back to one sample, sequenced in a study of T cell responses to AZD1222 COVID-19 vaccine. The method was immunoSEQ multiplex PCR; TCRdb's version includes in-frame clones alone and lacks a portion of them. Among 110,000 to 150,000 clones, more than 90% were seen once, and the ten largest hold about 3%. The sample was peripheral blood, taken on day 0 of AZD1222 vaccination. These receptors were collected from an adult in good health.

This sequence joins TRBV6-5 and TRBJ1-1, with D possibly matching TRBD1 (6 bases). Deletions cut 6 bases from V and 1 base from J, with 6 bases between. Per the germline V gene, CDR1 is MNHEY and CDR2 is SVGAGI. The CDR3 has 12 residues. The CDR3 nucleotides are TGTGCCAGCAGAGGGGGGAACACTGAAGCTTTCTTT. Translating gives CASRGGNTEAFF.

J is TRBJ2-1 and V is TRBV4-1; 8 nucleotides agree with TRBD2. Germline V gene sequence: CDR1 MGHRA, CDR2 YSYEKL. The CDR3 has 18 amino acids. After removal of 0 bases from V and 8 bases from J, the junction contained 15 bases not matched to a gene. The DNA for the CDR3 is TGCGCCAGCAGCCAAGAGAGTGGGGCGGGAGGTCCTTGGGATGAGCAGTTCTTC. Translation gives CASSQESGAGGPWDEQFF.

J is TRBJ1-2 and V is TRBV4-1; no firm D call. Germline lookup yields CDR1 MGHRA and CDR2 YSYEKL. The CDR3 contains 15 residues. Trimming took 1 base from V and 6 from J, leaving 15 bases between them. DNA for the CDR3: TGCGCCAGCAGCCAAGTCGACTCGCCTGGGGATGGCTACACCTTC. This codes for CASSQVDSPGDGYTF.

The chain carries TRBV4-1 and TRBJ2-3, with a weak D call TRBD2 (5 bases). Germline lookup yields CDR1 MGHRA and CDR2 YSYEKL. Trimming stripped 4 bases from V and 3 bases from J, with 20 bases between. The CDR3 runs 17 residues. The CDR3 sequence is CASSLGLMGEGTDTQYF. The CDR3 DNA sequence: TGCGCCAGCAGCCTGGGCTTGATGGGAGAAGGGACAGATACGCAGTATTTT.